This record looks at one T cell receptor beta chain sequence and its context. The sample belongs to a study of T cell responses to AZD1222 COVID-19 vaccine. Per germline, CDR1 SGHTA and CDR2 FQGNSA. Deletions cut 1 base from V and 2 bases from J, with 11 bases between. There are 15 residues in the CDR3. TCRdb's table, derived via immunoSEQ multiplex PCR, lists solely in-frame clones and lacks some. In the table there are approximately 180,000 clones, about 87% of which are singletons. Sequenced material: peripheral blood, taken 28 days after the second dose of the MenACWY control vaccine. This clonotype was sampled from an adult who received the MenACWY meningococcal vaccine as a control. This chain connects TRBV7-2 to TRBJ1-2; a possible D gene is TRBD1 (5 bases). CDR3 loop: CASSLVGAWNYGYTF. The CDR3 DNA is TGTGCCAGCAGCTTAGTAGGGGCTTGGAACTATGGCTACACCTTC.